The clone carrying this T cell receptor beta chain has only a few counts. V lost 8 bases to trimming and J lost 6 bases, with 20 bases between them. CDR3 length: 15 amino acids. CDR1 is SNHLY and CDR2 is FYNNEI in the germline V gene. The sample comes from a study of human T cells and chemical hapten exposure. TCRdb independently ran MiXCR on the RACE reads; one entry per CDR3 protein. This sample carries some 77,000 distinct CDR3 sequences, 10% of them seen once, and the ten largest clones take about 1.4%. Time point described: patch test 1, 2 weeks after DPC sensitization. Treatment here: therapeutic diphenylcyclopropenone sensitization with weekly scalp DPC. Total RNA extraction was carried out from unfractionated whole blood.

This TCR was recovered from a woman in her 50s with alopecia areata. Some clones in this sample may be carry-over from other donors' samples. The chain uses TRBV2 and TRBJ2-1, with D possibly being TRBD2 (5 bases). The sequences come from whole blood, collected in connection with sensitization to the hapten diphenylcyclopropenone (DPC). The CDR3 loop is CASLPELVAPNEQFF. The CDR3 DNA is TGTGCCAGCCTCCCGGAACTAGTGGCTCCCAATGAGCAGTTCTTC.